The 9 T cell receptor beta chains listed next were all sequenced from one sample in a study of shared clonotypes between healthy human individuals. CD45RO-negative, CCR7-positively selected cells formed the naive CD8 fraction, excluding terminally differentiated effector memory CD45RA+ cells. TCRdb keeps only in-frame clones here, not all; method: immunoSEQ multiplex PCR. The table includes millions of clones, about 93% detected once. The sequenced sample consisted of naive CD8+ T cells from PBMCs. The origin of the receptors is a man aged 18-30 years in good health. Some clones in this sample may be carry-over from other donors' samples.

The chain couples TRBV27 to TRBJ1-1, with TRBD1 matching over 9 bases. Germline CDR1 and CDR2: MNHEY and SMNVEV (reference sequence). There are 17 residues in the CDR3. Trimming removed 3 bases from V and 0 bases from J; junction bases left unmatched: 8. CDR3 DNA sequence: TGTGCCAGCAGTTTGGGACAGGGAACTGGGATGAACACTGAAGCTTTCTTT. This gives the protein CASSLGQGTGMNTEAFF.

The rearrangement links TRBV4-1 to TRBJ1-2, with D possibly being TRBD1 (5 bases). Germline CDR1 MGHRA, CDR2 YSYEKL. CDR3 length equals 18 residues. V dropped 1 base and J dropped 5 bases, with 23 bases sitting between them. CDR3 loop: CASSQVAEAGIMRYGYTF. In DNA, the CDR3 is TGCGCCAGCAGCCAAGTCGCGGAGGCAGGGATCATGAGGTATGGCTACACCTTC.

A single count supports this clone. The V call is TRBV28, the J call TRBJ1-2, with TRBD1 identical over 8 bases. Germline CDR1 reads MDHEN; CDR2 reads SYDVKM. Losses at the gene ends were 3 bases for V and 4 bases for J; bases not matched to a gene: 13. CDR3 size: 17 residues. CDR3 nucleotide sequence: TGTGCCAGCAGTTTCTTTGGGGGGACAGGTCATAGCTATGGCTACACCTTC. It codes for CASSFFGGTGHSYGYTF.

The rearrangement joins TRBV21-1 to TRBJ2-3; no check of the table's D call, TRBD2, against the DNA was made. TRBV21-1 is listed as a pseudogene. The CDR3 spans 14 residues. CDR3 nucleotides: TGTGCCAGGGAGACTAGCGGGAACACAGATACGCAGTATTTT. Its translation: CARETSGNTDTQYF.

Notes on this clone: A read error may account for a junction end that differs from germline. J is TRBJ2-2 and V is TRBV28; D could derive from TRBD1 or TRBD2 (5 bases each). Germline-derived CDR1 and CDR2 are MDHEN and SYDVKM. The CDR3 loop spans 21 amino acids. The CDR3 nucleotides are TGTGCCAGCACTTTACCCCGCCGTAGGGGCGGCTGGGGGTTAGGCACCGGGGAGCTGTTTTTT. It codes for CASTLPRRRGGWGLGTGELFF. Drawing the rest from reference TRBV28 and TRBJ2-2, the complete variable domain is DVKVTQSSRYLVKRTGEKVFLECVQDMDHENMFWYRQDPGLGLRLIYFSYDVKMKEKGDIPEGYSVSREKKERFSLILESASTNQTSMYLCASTLPRRRGGWGLGTGELFFGEGSRLTVL.

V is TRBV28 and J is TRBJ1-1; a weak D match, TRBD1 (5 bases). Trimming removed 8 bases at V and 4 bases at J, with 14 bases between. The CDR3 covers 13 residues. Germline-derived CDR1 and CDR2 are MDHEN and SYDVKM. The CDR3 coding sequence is TGTGCCAGCCGAGTTAGGGGCGGCACTGAAGCTTTCTTT. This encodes CASRVRGGTEAFF.

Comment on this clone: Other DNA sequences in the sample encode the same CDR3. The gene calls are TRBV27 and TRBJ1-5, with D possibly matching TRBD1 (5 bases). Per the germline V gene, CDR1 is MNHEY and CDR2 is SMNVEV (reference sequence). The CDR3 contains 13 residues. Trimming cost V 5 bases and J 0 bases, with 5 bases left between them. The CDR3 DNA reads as TGTGCCAGCAGTGACAGTAGCAATCAGCCCCAGCATTTT. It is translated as CASSDSSNQPQHF.

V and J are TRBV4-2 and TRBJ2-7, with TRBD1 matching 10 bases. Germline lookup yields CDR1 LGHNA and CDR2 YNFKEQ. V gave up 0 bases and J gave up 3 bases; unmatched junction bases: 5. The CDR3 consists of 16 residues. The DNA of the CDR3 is TGTGCCAGCAGCCAAGACCCCGGGACAGGGGACTACGAGCAGTACTTC. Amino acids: CASSQDPGTGDYEQYF.

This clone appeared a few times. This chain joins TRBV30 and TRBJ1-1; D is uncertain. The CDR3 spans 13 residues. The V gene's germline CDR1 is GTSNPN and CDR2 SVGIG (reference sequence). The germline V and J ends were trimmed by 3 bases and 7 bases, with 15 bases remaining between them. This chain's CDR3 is CAWRGTWEGEAFF. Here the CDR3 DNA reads TGTGCCTGGAGAGGAACGTGGGAGGGTGAAGCTTTCTTT.